The clone carrying this T cell receptor beta chain has at least ten counts. Its antigen is unidentified. V lost 6 bases to trimming and J lost 7 bases; unmatched junction nucleotides: 5. CDR3 length equals 13 residues. Germline V gene lookup returns CDR1 MNHNS and CDR2 SASEGT. From 5'RACE with constant-segment primers came TCR alpha and TCR beta cDNA libraries that carried sample barcodes and UMIs. TCRdb reprocessed the 5' RACE reads via MiXCR and lists one record per CDR3 protein. Among just under 150,000 distinct CDR3 sequences listed, 15% to 20% were seen once. This sample is part of a study of T-cell memory formation after mild COVID-19. Points from the study as a whole: Clones from the second wave (peaking day 37) had unconfirmed SARS-CoV-2 specificity. Pre-infection memory already had some responding clones, implying cross-reactive memory joined. CD4+ contracting clones were found mainly in CM and EM, and CD8+ ones in EMRA.

This TCR came from an adult woman who had mild COVID-19 (a few samples of this study predate the infection). Cell type and time point are not known. The sequenced sample was PBMCs or a T cell subset sorted from them (not recorded which). The chain carries TRBV6-1 and TRBJ1-5; 8 nucleotides agree with TRBD1. Here the CDR3 DNA reads TGTGCCAGCAGCTTACAGGGGGGGCAGCCCCAGCATTTT. It is translated as CASSLQGGQPQHF.